The subject of this entry is one T cell receptor (beta chain). Clones were read by immunoSEQ multiplex PCR, and TCRdb kept only the in-frame ones, dropping some. The sample yields about 80,000 clones, about 94% seen once. These data belong to a study of T cell changes during pregnancy in multiple sclerosis. This CDR3 spans 16 amino acids. J lost 0 bases, V lost 0 bases, and 3 bases had no gene match. Germline V lookup: CDR1 SGHRS, CDR2 YFSETQ. The gene calls are TRBV5-1 and TRBJ2-3; 8 bases map to TRBD2. Material: peripheral blood, obtained in the second trimester of pregnancy. This TCR was sampled from a female donor in good health, enrolled as a control in a pregnancy study. CDR3 region: CASSLGREVSTDTQYF. The CDR3 region has the DNA TGCGCCAGCAGCTTGGGGCGGGAGGTGAGCACAGATACGCAGTATTTT.